This is a list of T cell receptor beta chains from one sample in a study of Ad26.COV2.S vaccination and SARS-CoV-2 variants. The table came from immunoSEQ multiplex PCR; TCRdb's copy has only in-frame clones and leaves some out. The sample holds about half a million clones; 89% are singletons and the top ten take under 2%. The sample was peripheral blood, taken in a trial of Ad26.COV2.S vaccine versus placebo. These receptors all stem from a person between 18 and 65 years old who received the Ad26.COV2.S COVID-19 vaccine or a placebo. The CDR3 runs from the conserved cysteine through the conserved F or W. Fields, in order: D gene, V gene, J gene, clone size, CDR3 protein, CDR3 DNA. D genes are given only for firm matches. Clone size is shown for a subset of rows, as once, few, many or a class of expanded clone.

d_call: TRBD2; v_call: TRBV11-1; j_call: TRBJ2-1; clone_size: .; cdr3_aa: CASRAGLDVNEQFF; cdr3_nt: TGTGCCAGCAGGGCGGGACTAGACGTCAATGAGCAGTTCTTC
d_call: .; v_call: TRBV19; j_call: TRBJ2-2; clone_size: .; cdr3_aa: CASSARRKAGELFF; cdr3_nt: TGTGCCAGTAGTGCTCGGAGAAAGGCCGGGGAGCTGTTTTTT
d_call: .; v_call: TRBV7-9; j_call: TRBJ1-1; clone_size: few; cdr3_aa: CASSLGSGRKNTEAFF; cdr3_nt: TGTGCCAGCAGCTTAGGGAGCGGCAGGAAGAACACTGAAGCTTTCTTT
d_call: TRBD2; v_call: TRBV5-1; j_call: TRBJ2-7; clone_size: once; cdr3_aa: CASSLVGSGPPGFEQYF; cdr3_nt: TGCGCCAGCAGCTTGGTTGGTAGCGGGCCCCCGGGTTTCGAGCAGTACTTC
d_call: .; v_call: TRBV7-8; j_call: TRBJ2-5; clone_size: .; cdr3_aa: CASSLVNPQETQYF; cdr3_nt: TGTGCCAGCAGCTTAGTGAACCCTCAAGAGACCCAGTACTTC
d_call: .; v_call: TRBV18; j_call: TRBJ2-7; clone_size: .; cdr3_aa: CASSQTETYEQYF; cdr3_nt: TGTGCCAGCTCCCAGACAGAAACCTACGAGCAGTACTTC
d_call: .; v_call: TRBV6-5; j_call: TRBJ1-1; clone_size: .; cdr3_aa: CASSPGRGNTEAFF; cdr3_nt: TGTGCCAGCAGTCCCGGCAGAGGCAACACTGAAGCTTTCTTT
d_call: TRBD1; v_call: TRBV19; j_call: TRBJ2-6; clone_size: .; cdr3_aa: CASSTPGTGGGSGANVLTF; cdr3_nt: TGTGCCAGTAGTACGCCCGGGACAGGGGGCGGCTCTGGGGCCAACGTCCTGACTTTC
d_call: .; v_call: TRBV6-5; j_call: TRBJ1-2; clone_size: .; cdr3_aa: CASSRQALYGYTF; cdr3_nt: TGTGCCAGCAGTCGACAGGCCCTCTATGGCTACACCTTC
d_call: .; v_call: TRBV5-4; j_call: TRBJ1-3; clone_size: .; cdr3_aa: CASSRDISGNTIYF; cdr3_nt: TGTGCCAGCAGCCGGGACATCTCTGGAAACACCATATATTTT
d_call: TRBD1; v_call: TRBV5-1; j_call: TRBJ1-2; clone_size: .; cdr3_aa: CASSSIPGGANYGYTF; cdr3_nt: TGCGCCAGCAGCTCAATACCAGGGGGGGCTAACTATGGCTACACCTTC
d_call: .; v_call: TRBV9; j_call: TRBJ1-6; clone_size: .; cdr3_aa: CASSANAGYNSPLHF; cdr3_nt: TGTGCCAGCAGCGCCAATGCCGGCTATAATTCACCCCTCCACTTT
d_call: .; v_call: TRBV5-5; j_call: TRBJ1-1; clone_size: once; cdr3_aa: CASTVGERVNTEAFF; cdr3_nt: TGTGCCAGCACCGTCGGGGAAAGGGTGAACACTGAAGCTTTCTTT
d_call: .; v_call: TRBV7-9; j_call: TRBJ2-3; clone_size: once; cdr3_aa: CASSRRDENTDTQYF; cdr3_nt: TGTGCCAGCAGCCGGCGGGATGAAAACACAGATACGCAGTATTTT